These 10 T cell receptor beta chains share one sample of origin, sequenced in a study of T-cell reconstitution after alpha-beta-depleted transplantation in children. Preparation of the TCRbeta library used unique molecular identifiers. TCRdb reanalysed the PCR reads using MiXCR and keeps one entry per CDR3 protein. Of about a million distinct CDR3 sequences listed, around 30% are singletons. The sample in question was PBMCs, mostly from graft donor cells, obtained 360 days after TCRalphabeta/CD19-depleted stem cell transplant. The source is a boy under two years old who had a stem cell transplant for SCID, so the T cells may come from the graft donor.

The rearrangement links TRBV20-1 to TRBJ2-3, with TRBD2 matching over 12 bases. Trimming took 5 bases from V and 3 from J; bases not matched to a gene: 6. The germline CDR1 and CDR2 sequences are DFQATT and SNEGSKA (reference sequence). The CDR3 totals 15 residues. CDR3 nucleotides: TGCAGTGCTGAAGACGGACTAGCGGGGACAGATACGCAGTATTTT. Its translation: CSAEDGLAGTDTQYF.

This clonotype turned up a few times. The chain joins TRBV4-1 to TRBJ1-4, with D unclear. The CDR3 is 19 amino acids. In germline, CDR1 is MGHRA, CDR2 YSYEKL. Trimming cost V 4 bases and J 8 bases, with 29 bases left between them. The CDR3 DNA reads TGCGCCAGCAGCCGGTATCGGCGGGCTCTGGACCCCGGCAGCGAAAAACTGTTTTTT. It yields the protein CASSRYRRALDPGSEKLFF.

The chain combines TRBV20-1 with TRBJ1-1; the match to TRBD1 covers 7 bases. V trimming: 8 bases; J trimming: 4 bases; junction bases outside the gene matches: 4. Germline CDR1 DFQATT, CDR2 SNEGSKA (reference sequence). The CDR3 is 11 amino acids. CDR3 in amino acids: CSTSGGTEAFF. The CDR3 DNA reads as TGCAGTACCTCAGGGGGCACTGAAGCTTTCTTT.

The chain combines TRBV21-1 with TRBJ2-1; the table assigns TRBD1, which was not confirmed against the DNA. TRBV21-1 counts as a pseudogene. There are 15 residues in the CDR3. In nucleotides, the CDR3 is TGTGCCAGCAGCAGGCAGGGGCAGGTAGGCAATGAGCAGTTCTTC. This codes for CASSRQGQVGNEQFF.

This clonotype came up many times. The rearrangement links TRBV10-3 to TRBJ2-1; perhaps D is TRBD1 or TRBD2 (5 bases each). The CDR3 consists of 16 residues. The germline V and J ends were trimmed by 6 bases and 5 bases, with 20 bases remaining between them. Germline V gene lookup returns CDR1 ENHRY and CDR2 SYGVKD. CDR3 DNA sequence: TGTGCCATCAGCCCCGGGACCGCACGGGGAAACAATGAGCAGTTCTTC. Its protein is CAISPGTARGNNEQFF.

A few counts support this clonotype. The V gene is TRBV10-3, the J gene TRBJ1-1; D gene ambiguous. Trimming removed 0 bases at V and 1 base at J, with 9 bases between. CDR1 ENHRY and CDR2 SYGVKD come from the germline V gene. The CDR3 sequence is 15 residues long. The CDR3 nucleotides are TGTGCCATCAGTGAGTCCTTAGGGAAGAACACTGAAGCTTTCTTT. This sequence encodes CAISESLGKNTEAFF.

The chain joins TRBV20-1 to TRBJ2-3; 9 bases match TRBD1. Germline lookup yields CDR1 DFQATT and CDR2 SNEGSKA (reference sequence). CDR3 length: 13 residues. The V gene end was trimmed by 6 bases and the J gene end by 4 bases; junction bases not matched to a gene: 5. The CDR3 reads CSADRGTADTQYF. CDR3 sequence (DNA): TGCAGTGCGGACAGGGGTACGGCAGATACGCAGTATTTT.

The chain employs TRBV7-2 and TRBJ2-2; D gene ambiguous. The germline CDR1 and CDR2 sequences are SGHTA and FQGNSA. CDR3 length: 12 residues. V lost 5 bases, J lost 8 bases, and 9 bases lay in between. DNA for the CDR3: TGTGCCAGCAGCCCTCCCAAGGGGGAGCTGTTTTTT. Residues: CASSPPKGELFF.

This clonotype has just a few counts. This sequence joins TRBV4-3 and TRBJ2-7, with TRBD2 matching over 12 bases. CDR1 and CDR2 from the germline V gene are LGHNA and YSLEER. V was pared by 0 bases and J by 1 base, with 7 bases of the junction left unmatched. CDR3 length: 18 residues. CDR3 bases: TGCGCCAGCAGCCAAGACCGGACTAGCGGGGTGTTATCCTACGAGCAGTACTTC. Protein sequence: CASSQDRTSGVLSYEQYF.

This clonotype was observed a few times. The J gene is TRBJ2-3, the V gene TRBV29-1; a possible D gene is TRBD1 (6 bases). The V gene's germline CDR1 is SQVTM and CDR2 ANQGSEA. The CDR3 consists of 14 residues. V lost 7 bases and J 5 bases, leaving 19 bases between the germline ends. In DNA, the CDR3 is TGCAGCGCCCAGGACAGCCCCTTACGAGATACGCAGTATTTT. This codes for CSAQDSPLRDTQYF.